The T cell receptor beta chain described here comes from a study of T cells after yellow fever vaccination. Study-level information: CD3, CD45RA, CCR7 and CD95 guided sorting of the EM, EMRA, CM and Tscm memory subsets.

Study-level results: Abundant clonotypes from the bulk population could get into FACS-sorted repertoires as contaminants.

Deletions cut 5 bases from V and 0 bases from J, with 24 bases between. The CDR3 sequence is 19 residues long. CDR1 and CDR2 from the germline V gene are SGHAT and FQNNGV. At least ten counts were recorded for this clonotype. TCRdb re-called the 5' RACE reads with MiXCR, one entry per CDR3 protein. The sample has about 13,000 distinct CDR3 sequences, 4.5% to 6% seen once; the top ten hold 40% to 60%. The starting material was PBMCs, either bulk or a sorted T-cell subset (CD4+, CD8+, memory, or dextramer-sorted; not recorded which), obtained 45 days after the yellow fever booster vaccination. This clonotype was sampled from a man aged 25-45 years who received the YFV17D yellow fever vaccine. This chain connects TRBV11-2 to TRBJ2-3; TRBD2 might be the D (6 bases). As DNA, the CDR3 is TGTGCCAGCAGCCCTCGAGCGGGCAGCTCGCCCTCTAGCACAGATACGCAGTATTTT. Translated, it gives CASSPRAGSSPSSTDTQYF.